Listed below are T cell receptor beta chains from one sample, sequenced in a study of early T cells in non-severe SARS-CoV-2 infection. In TCRdb, the 5' RACE reads were re-called with MiXCR into one record per CDR3 protein. The sample lists some 87,000 distinct CDR3 sequences; about 13% were seen once. Sample: whole blood. These receptors came from an adult who was a healthcare worker with PCR-confirmed SARS-CoV-2 infection or an uninfected control (not recorded which). CDR3s include the opening cysteine and the closing phenylalanine or tryptophan. Fields, in order: J gene, D gene, clone size, V gene, CDR3 DNA, CDR3 protein. The D gene is left open where the match is weak. Clone size is given for some rows only: seen once, a few or many times, or a class if the clone is expanded.

J gene: TRBJ1-1
D gene: TRBD1
clone size: few
V gene: TRBV19
CDR3 DNA: TGTGCCACCAACACCCAGGACAGGCCCGGGGCTTTCTTT
CDR3 protein: CATNTQDRPGAFF

J gene: TRBJ2-7
D gene: NA
clone size: many
V gene: TRBV25-1
CDR3 DNA: TGTGCCAGCAGTGAACTGGGTAGCTCCTACGAGCAGTACTTC
CDR3 protein: CASSELGSSYEQYF

J gene: TRBJ1-1
D gene: NA
clone size: many
V gene: TRBV9
CDR3 DNA: TGTGCCAGCAGCGTAGGATCGAACACTGAAGCTTTCTTT
CDR3 protein: CASSVGSNTEAFF

J gene: TRBJ1-5
D gene: TRBD1
clone size: many
V gene: TRBV18
CDR3 DNA: TGTGCCAGCTCGCAAACAGGGGCGGTCCAGCCCCAGCATTTT
CDR3 protein: CASSQTGAVQPQHF

J gene: TRBJ1-5
D gene: NA
clone size: few
V gene: TRBV20-1
CDR3 DNA: TGCAGTGCTAGGGAGGGGTTTCAGCCCCAGCATTTT
CDR3 protein: CSAREGFQPQHF

J gene: TRBJ2-5
D gene: NA
clone size: few
V gene: TRBV2
CDR3 DNA: TGTGCCAGCAAGTCGGGTGCGGTGGTAGAGACCCAGTACTTC
CDR3 protein: CASKSGAVVETQYF

J gene: TRBJ2-2
D gene: TRBD2
clone size: few
V gene: TRBV6-2/TRBV6-3
CDR3 DNA: TGTGCCAGCATACAAAGCGGGATAAACGCCGGGGAGCTGTTTTTT
CDR3 protein: CASIQSGINAGELFF

J gene: TRBJ2-2
D gene: TRBD2
clone size: many
V gene: TRBV11-2
CDR3 DNA: TGTGCCAGCAGCTTCCCGAGAGTCCGACTAGCGGGGGGCCACACGAACACCGGGGAGCTGTTTTTT
CDR3 protein: CASSFPRVRLAGGHTNTGELFF

J gene: TRBJ2-1
D gene: TRBD1
clone size: many
V gene: TRBV27
CDR3 DNA: TGTGCCAGCAGTCTCCGGGACAGGACCGACAATGAGCAGTTCTTC
CDR3 protein: CASSLRDRTDNEQFF

J gene: TRBJ1-1
D gene: NA
clone size: few
V gene: TRBV20-1
CDR3 DNA: TGCAGTGCTAGAGATGGGCGTGAAGCTTTCTTT
CDR3 protein: CSARDGREAFF

J gene: TRBJ1-1
D gene: TRBD1
clone size: NA
V gene: TRBV14
CDR3 DNA: TGTGCCAGCAGCCGCAGGACAGGGGGGAGCACTGAAGCTTTCTTT
CDR3 protein: CASSRRTGGSTEAFF

J gene: TRBJ1-2
D gene: NA
clone size: NA
V gene: TRBV29-1
CDR3 DNA: TGCAGCGTTGTTCGGGGGAGGTACGGCTACACCTTC
CDR3 protein: CSVVRGRYGYTF

J gene: TRBJ1-1
D gene: NA
clone size: NA
V gene: TRBV7-9
CDR3 DNA: TGTGCCAGCAGCCCTCTGATCCTCACTGAAGCTTTCTTT
CDR3 protein: CASSPLILTEAFF

J gene: TRBJ2-5
D gene: TRBD2
clone size: many
V gene: TRBV7-9
CDR3 DNA: TGTGCCAGCAGTCTGACTAGCGGGGGGCAAGAGACCCAGTACTTC
CDR3 protein: CASSLTSGGQETQYF

J gene: TRBJ1-1
D gene: NA
clone size: many
V gene: TRBV12-3/TRBV12-4
CDR3 DNA: TGTGCCAGCAGCTCCACTGGGGGCAGGAACACTGAAGCTTTCTTT
CDR3 protein: CASSSTGGRNTEAFF

J gene: TRBJ2-2
D gene: NA
clone size: few
V gene: TRBV20-1
CDR3 DNA: TGCAGTGCTAGATACGAGAGGGGACCCGGGGAGCTGTTTTTT
CDR3 protein: CSARYERGPGELFF

J gene: TRBJ2-2
D gene: NA
clone size: many
V gene: TRBV6-5
CDR3 DNA: TGTGCCAGCCGTGGGCCCGGGGAGCTGTTTTTT
CDR3 protein: CASRGPGELFF

J gene: TRBJ1-2
D gene: NA
clone size: few
V gene: TRBV6-5
CDR3 DNA: TGTGCCAGCAGTCGCGGTGGGGGCACTAACTATGGCTACACCTTC
CDR3 protein: CASSRGGGTNYGYTF

J gene: TRBJ1-6
D gene: NA
clone size: NA
V gene: TRBV6-5
CDR3 DNA: TGTGCCAGCAGACGCCGACAGAGCTCCTATAATTCACCCCTCCACTTT
CDR3 protein: CASRRRQSSYNSPLHF

J gene: TRBJ2-2
D gene: NA
clone size: many
V gene: TRBV20-1
CDR3 DNA: TGCAGTGCTCTCGCAGGGACTCACACCGGGGAGCTGTTTTTT
CDR3 protein: CSALAGTHTGELFF

J gene: TRBJ1-1
D gene: NA
clone size: many
V gene: TRBV18
CDR3 DNA: TGTGCCAGCTCCTATGGAGGGAACACTGAAGCTTTCTTT
CDR3 protein: CASSYGGNTEAFF

J gene: TRBJ2-2
D gene: TRBD2
clone size: many
V gene: TRBV29-1
CDR3 DNA: TGCAGCGCCGGGACTAGCGGGAACACCGGGGAGCTGTTTTTT
CDR3 protein: CSAGTSGNTGELFF

J gene: TRBJ1-1
D gene: NA
clone size: many
V gene: TRBV7-9
CDR3 DNA: TGTGCCAGCAGCTTAGATCTTCTGAACACTGAAGCTTTCTTT
CDR3 protein: CASSLDLLNTEAFF

J gene: TRBJ2-3
D gene: NA
clone size: NA
V gene: TRBV9
CDR3 DNA: TGTGCCAGCAGCGGTCTTATCGACAGCCGTTCTAGCACAGATACGCAGTATTTT
CDR3 protein: CASSGLIDSRSSTDTQYF

J gene: TRBJ1-1
D gene: NA
clone size: many
V gene: TRBV27
CDR3 DNA: TGTGCCAGCAGTCCTAGGCAGACGGGAAACACTGAAGCTTTCTTT
CDR3 protein: CASSPRQTGNTEAFF

J gene: TRBJ1-6
D gene: NA
clone size: many
V gene: TRBV11-2
CDR3 DNA: TGTGCCAGCAGCTTCCAGGGGAGCTCCTATAATTCACCCCTCCACTTT
CDR3 protein: CASSFQGSSYNSPLHF

J gene: TRBJ2-7
D gene: TRBD2
clone size: many
V gene: TRBV20-1
CDR3 DNA: TGCAGTGCTAGAGACCCGGGGGGGTTATACGAGCAGTACTTC
CDR3 protein: CSARDPGGLYEQYF

J gene: TRBJ1-1
D gene: NA
clone size: many
V gene: TRBV3-2
CDR3 DNA: TGTGCCAGCAGCCCAGGGTGGCACCGGGGAGCTTTCTTT
CDR3 protein: CASSPGWHRGAFF

J gene: TRBJ2-5
D gene: NA
clone size: few
V gene: TRBV7-7
CDR3 DNA: TGTGCTAGCAGCCCCGGGACGAAGAGCCAAGAGACCCAGTACTTC
CDR3 protein: CASSPGTKSQETQYF

J gene: TRBJ1-3
D gene: NA
clone size: few
V gene: TRBV7-9
CDR3 DNA: TGTGCCAGCAGCTTTCGGGACACCATATATTTT
CDR3 protein: CASSFRDTIYF

J gene: TRBJ2-6
D gene: NA
clone size: many
V gene: TRBV5-1
CDR3 DNA: TGCGCCAGCAGCTTGGATATCCGCGCTGGGGCCAACGTCCTGACTTTC
CDR3 protein: CASSLDIRAGANVLTF

J gene: TRBJ2-5
D gene: NA
clone size: many
V gene: TRBV6-1
CDR3 DNA: TGTGCCAGCAGTGGACTAGCAGGGGGACAAGAGACCCAGTACTTC
CDR3 protein: CASSGLAGGQETQYF

J gene: TRBJ2-7
D gene: NA
clone size: few
V gene: TRBV20-1
CDR3 DNA: TGCAGTGCTAGTCGCAGGAGAAGGGGCCAATCCTACGAGCAGTACTTC
CDR3 protein: CSASRRRRGQSYEQYF

J gene: TRBJ1-3
D gene: TRBD1
clone size: many
V gene: TRBV18
CDR3 DNA: TGTGCCAGCTCGTCAGGACAGGGTTTCTCTGGAAACACCATATATTTT
CDR3 protein: CASSSGQGFSGNTIYF

J gene: TRBJ1-6
D gene: NA
clone size: NA
V gene: TRBV5-1
CDR3 DNA: TGCGCCAGCAGCTTGAAGGGTGGACAGTTCCTCCACTTT
CDR3 protein: CASSLKGGQFLHF

J gene: TRBJ1-1
D gene: NA
clone size: NA
V gene: TRBV6-2/TRBV6-3
CDR3 DNA: TGTGCCAGCAGTTCCTTCGACCCGGGGAGGACTGAAGCTTTCTTT
CDR3 protein: CASSSFDPGRTEAFF

J gene: TRBJ1-5
D gene: NA
clone size: NA
V gene: TRBV7-8
CDR3 DNA: TGTGCCAGCAGCTCTGGGGAAAGTAGCAATCAGCCCCAGCATTTT
CDR3 protein: CASSSGESSNQPQHF

J gene: TRBJ2-7
D gene: NA
clone size: NA
V gene: TRBV20-1
CDR3 DNA: TGCAGTGCTAAAAGGGGGGGGTCCTCCTACGAGCAGTACTTC
CDR3 protein: CSAKRGGSSYEQYF

J gene: TRBJ2-5
D gene: TRBD2
clone size: many
V gene: TRBV7-9
CDR3 DNA: TGTGCCAGCAGCCCTGGACTAGCGGGGGGGCAAGAGACCCAGTACTTC
CDR3 protein: CASSPGLAGGQETQYF

J gene: TRBJ1-4
D gene: TRBD1
clone size: NA
V gene: TRBV12-3/TRBV12-4
CDR3 DNA: TGTGCCAGCGGGACAGGGGGCCTGACCTTTAATGAAAAACTGTTTTTT
CDR3 protein: CASGTGGLTFNEKLFF

J gene: TRBJ2-7
D gene: NA
clone size: many
V gene: TRBV29-1
CDR3 DNA: TGCAGCGTTCGCTTCAGCTACGAGCAGTACTTC
CDR3 protein: CSVRFSYEQYF

J gene: TRBJ1-3
D gene: NA
clone size: many
V gene: TRBV11-2
CDR3 DNA: TGTGCCAGCAGCTTCACATCTGGAGGGACTGGAAACACCATATATTTT
CDR3 protein: CASSFTSGGTGNTIYF

J gene: TRBJ1-1
D gene: NA
clone size: many
V gene: TRBV29-1
CDR3 DNA: TGCAGCGGGGTCAGGGGTTCGGGGAACACTGAAGCTTTCTTT
CDR3 protein: CSGVRGSGNTEAFF

J gene: TRBJ2-5
D gene: NA
clone size: few
V gene: TRBV10-1
CDR3 DNA: TGCGCCAGCAGTGAGTCTCAAGGGGTCCAAGAGACCCAGTACTTC
CDR3 protein: CASSESQGVQETQYF

J gene: TRBJ2-1
D gene: NA
clone size: NA
V gene: TRBV11-2
CDR3 DNA: TGTGCCAGCACAAACCCGTCTGGGGGGAACCCTTCAAATGAGCAGTTCTTC
CDR3 protein: CASTNPSGGNPSNEQFF

J gene: TRBJ2-4
D gene: NA
clone size: many
V gene: TRBV7-2
CDR3 DNA: TGTGCCAGCAGCCCAGATAGACAGGCACAATCGCAGTACTTC
CDR3 protein: CASSPDRQAQSQYF

J gene: TRBJ2-2
D gene: NA
clone size: many
V gene: TRBV6-2/TRBV6-3
CDR3 DNA: TGTGCCAGCAGTCCAAACACCGGGGAGCTGTTTTTT
CDR3 protein: CASSPNTGELFF

J gene: TRBJ1-2
D gene: NA
clone size: many
V gene: TRBV6-5
CDR3 DNA: TGTGCCAGCAGTTACTCGGCTTGGCCCCCGCGGGGCTACACCTTC
CDR3 protein: CASSYSAWPPRGYTF

J gene: TRBJ2-5
D gene: NA
clone size: few
V gene: TRBV6-5
CDR3 DNA: TGTGCCAGCAGTTCTGGGTCACCGGTCCCCGAGACCCAGTACTTC
CDR3 protein: CASSSGSPVPETQYF

J gene: TRBJ2-3
D gene: NA
clone size: many
V gene: TRBV5-1
CDR3 DNA: TGCGCCAGCAGCTTGGAGGGGAAGTGGGATACGCAGTATTTT
CDR3 protein: CASSLEGKWDTQYF

J gene: TRBJ1-1
D gene: NA
clone size: many
V gene: TRBV20-1
CDR3 DNA: TGCAGTGCTAGTCTGTACACTGAAGCTTTCTTT
CDR3 protein: CSASLYTEAFF

J gene: TRBJ2-1
D gene: NA
clone size: NA
V gene: TRBV29-1
CDR3 DNA: TGCAGCGTTGAAGACCGAGAGCAGTTCTTC
CDR3 protein: CSVEDREQFF

J gene: TRBJ1-6
D gene: TRBD1
clone size: many
V gene: TRBV19
CDR3 DNA: TGTGCCAGTAGTATGGGACAGCTGAATTCACCCCTCCACTTT
CDR3 protein: CASSMGQLNSPLHF

J gene: TRBJ1-2
D gene: NA
clone size: NA
V gene: TRBV25-1
CDR3 DNA: TGTGCCAGCAGTGAAGCTGGGGCAGGGAGGAACTATGGCTACACCTTC
CDR3 protein: CASSEAGAGRNYGYTF